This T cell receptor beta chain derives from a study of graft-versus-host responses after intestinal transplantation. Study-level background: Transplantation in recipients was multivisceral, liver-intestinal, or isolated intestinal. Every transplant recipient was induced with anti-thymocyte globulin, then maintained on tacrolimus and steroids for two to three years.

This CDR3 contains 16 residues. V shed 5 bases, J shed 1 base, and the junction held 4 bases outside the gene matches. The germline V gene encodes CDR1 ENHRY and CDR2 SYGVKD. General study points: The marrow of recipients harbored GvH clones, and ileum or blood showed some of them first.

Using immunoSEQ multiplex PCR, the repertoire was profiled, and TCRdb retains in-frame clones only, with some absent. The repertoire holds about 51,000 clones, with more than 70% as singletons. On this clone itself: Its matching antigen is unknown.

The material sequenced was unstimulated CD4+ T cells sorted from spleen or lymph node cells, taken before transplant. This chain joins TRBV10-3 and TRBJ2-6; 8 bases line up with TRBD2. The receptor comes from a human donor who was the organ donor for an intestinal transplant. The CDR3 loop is CAISPGGESGANVLTF. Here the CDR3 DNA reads TGTGCCATCAGTCCCGGGGGGGAGTCTGGGGCCAACGTCCTGACTTTC.